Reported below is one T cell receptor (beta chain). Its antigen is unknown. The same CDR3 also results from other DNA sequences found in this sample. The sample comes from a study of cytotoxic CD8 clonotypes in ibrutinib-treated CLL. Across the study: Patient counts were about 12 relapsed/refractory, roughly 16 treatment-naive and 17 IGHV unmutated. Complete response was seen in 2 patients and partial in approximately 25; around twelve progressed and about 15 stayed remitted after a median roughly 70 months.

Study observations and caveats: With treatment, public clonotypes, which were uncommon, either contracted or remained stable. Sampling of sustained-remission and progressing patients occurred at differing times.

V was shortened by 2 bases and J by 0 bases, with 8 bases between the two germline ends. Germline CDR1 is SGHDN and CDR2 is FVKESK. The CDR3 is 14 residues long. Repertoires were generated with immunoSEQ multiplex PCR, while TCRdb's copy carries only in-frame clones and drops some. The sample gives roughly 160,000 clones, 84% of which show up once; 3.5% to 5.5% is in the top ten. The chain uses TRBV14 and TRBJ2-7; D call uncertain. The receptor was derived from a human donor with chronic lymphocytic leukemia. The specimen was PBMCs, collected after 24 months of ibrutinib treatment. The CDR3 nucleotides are TGTGCCAGCAGCCAATTCAGGAGCTCCTACGAGCAGTACTTC. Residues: CASSQFRSSYEQYF.